A single sample gave rise to the 17 T cell receptor beta chains below, sequenced in a study of tumor T cells in aggressive B-cell lymphoma. Profiling relied on immunoSEQ multiplex PCR, and the TCRdb table lists in-frame clones only, not all of them. The sample carries about 4,600 clones, around 85% recorded once. Sequencing was performed on tumor tissue. These receptors all stem from an adult with diffuse large B cell lymphoma.

V gene TRBV5-1 combines with J gene TRBJ1-1, with D possibly matching TRBD1 (6 bases). Germline V gives CDR1 SGHRS, CDR2 YFSETQ. CDR3 size: 14 residues. Trimming shortened V by 4 bases and J by 0 bases, and 10 bases separated the two germline ends. The CDR3 coding sequence is TGCGCCAGCAGCCTACAGGGCGTGAACACTGAAGCTTTCTTT. Protein sequence: CASSLQGVNTEAFF. The entire variable domain, with the rest obtained from reference TRBV5-1 and TRBJ1-1, is as follows: KAGVTQTPRYLIKTRGQQVTLSCSPISGHRSVSWYQQTPGQGLQFLFEYFSETQRNKGNFPGRFSGRQFSNSRSEMNVSTLELGDSALYLCASSLQGVNTEAFFGQGTRLTVV.

The chain carries TRBV5-1 and TRBJ1-6, with 9 bases identical to TRBD1. From germline, CDR1 is SGHRS and CDR2 YFSETQ. V lost 4 bases, J lost 3 bases, and 11 bases stayed unmatched. CDR3 length: 18 amino acids. The CDR3 protein is CASSRGQGPNLYNSPLHF. The DNA of the CDR3 is TGCGCCAGCAGCCGGGGACAGGGCCCTAATCTCTATAATTCACCCCTCCACTTT.

The V and J genes are TRBV7-9 and TRBJ1-1, with 7 nucleotides matching TRBD1. This CDR3 has 16 residues. The V gene end was trimmed by 2 bases and the J gene end by 5 bases; junction bases not matched to a gene: 11. Germline V gene lookup returns CDR1 SEHNR and CDR2 FQNEAQ (reference sequence). The CDR3 protein is CASSLWGRGSGTEAFF. The CDR3, as DNA: TGTGCCAGCAGCTTATGGGGCAGGGGGTCGGGGACTGAAGCTTTCTTT.

The V and J genes are TRBV18 and TRBJ1-1; D may be TRBD1 (6 bases). The CDR3 is 15 amino acids. Germline assignment: CDR1 KGHSH and CDR2 LQKENI. V lost 0 bases and J lost 10, with 18 bases in between. The CDR3 sequence is CASSPPLLQGGGAFF. The DNA of the CDR3 is TGTGCCAGCTCACCACCTTTACTACAGGGAGGGGGAGCTTTCTTT.

The rearrangement uses TRBV10-1 and TRBJ1-3; D is uncertain. V dropped 3 bases and J dropped 0 bases, with 6 bases sitting between them. Per germline, CDR1 WNHNN and CDR2 SYGVQD (reference sequence). CDR3 length: 14 residues. CDR3 amino acids: CASSDYSSGNTIYF. Here the CDR3 DNA reads TGCGCCAGCAGTGACTACAGCTCTGGAAACACCATATATTTT.

In this sample, this clone is large (0.1 to 1%). V gene TRBV4-3 combines with J gene TRBJ1-2; D gene unclear. The CDR3 covers 15 residues. Trimming took 0 bases from V and 0 from J, leaving 8 bases between them. Germline V CDR1 and CDR2: LGHNA, YSLEER. The CDR3 here is CASSQDRGSNYGYTF. The CDR3 nucleotides are TGCGCCAGCAGCCAAGATCGGGGATCTAACTATGGCTACACCTTC.

In this sample, this clone turned up once. V is TRBV15 and J is TRBJ1-2; TRBD1 matches 7 bases. Germline loops: CDR1 LNHNV, CDR2 YYDKDF (reference sequence). V lost 1 base to trimming and J lost 4 bases; unmatched junction nucleotides: 15. The CDR3 contains 18 residues. The CDR3 bases are TGTGCCACCAGCAGAGGGACACACAGGGGAGAGCAGAGCTATGGCTACACCTTC. Residues: CATSRGTHRGEQSYGYTF.

The chain employs TRBV28 and TRBJ2-7, with D perhaps matching TRBD2 (6 bases). The CDR3 length is 15 residues. V lost 3 bases to trimming and J lost 3 bases, with 15 bases between them. The V gene's germline CDR1 is MDHEN and CDR2 SYDVKM. CDR3 sequence (DNA): TGTGCCAGCAGTTTGTCTAGCGTAGCCCGCTACGAGCAGTACTTC. This encodes CASSLSSVARYEQYF.

This clone was detected a few times. The J gene is TRBJ1-2, the V gene TRBV19, with 7 bases fitting TRBD1. The V gene's germline CDR1 is LNHDA and CDR2 SQIVND (reference sequence). The CDR3 extends over 14 amino acids. J was trimmed by 8 bases and V by 5 bases; bases with no gene match: 11. Here the CDR3 reads CASSSPDRSPGYTF. The CDR3 bases are TGTGCCAGTAGTTCCCCGGACAGGTCACCAGGCTACACCTTC.

The chain employs TRBV30 and TRBJ2-6; 9 nucleotides line up with TRBD1. This CDR3 has 17 amino acids. Looked up from germline, CDR1 is GTSNPN and CDR2 is SVGIG (reference sequence). V lost 2 bases to trimming and J lost 2 bases; unmatched junction nucleotides: 7. CDR3 sequence: CAWSLTGTGTGANVLTF. CDR3 in DNA: TGTGCCTGGAGTTTAACCGGGACAGGGACTGGGGCCAACGTCCTGACTTTC. The complete variable domain, with remaining parts taken from reference TRBV30 and TRBJ2-6, reads SQTIHQWPATLVQPVGSPLSLECTVEGTSNPNLYWYRQAAGRGLQLLFYSVGIGQISSEVPQNLSASRPQDRQFILSSKKLLLSDSGFYLCAWSLTGTGTGANVLTFGAGSRLTVL.

This clone was found once. V usage is TRBV4-2 and J usage is TRBJ1-3; D is ambiguous. Germline CDR1 and CDR2: LGHNA and YNFKEQ. The CDR3 covers 16 residues. Trimming pared 0 bases from V and 3 bases from J, leaving 12 bases between. DNA of the CDR3: TGTGCCAGCAGCCAAGATCAGAGAGGGATTGGAAACACCATATATTTT. The encoded protein is CASSQDQRGIGNTIYF.

This clone was picked up a small number of times. The V and J genes are TRBV7-2 and TRBJ2-5; unclear D gene. V was shortened by 3 bases and J by 2 bases, with 7 bases between the two germline ends. The CDR3 consists of 13 residues. The germline gives CDR1 SGHTA, CDR2 FQGNSA. The CDR3 nucleotides read TGTGCCAGCAGCTTTGGTCTACAAGAGACCCAGTACTTC. It specifies CASSFGLQETQYF.

This chain connects TRBV7-2 to TRBJ2-2, with D unresolved. The V gene's germline CDR1 is SGHTA and CDR2 FQGNSA. CDR3 size: 12 residues. With 4 bases removed from V and 3 bases from J, the gap between germline ends came to 3 bases. Here the CDR3 reads CASSSYTGELFF. The CDR3 bases are TGTGCCAGCAGCTCTTACACCGGGGAGCTGTTTTTT.

The chain joins TRBV28 to TRBJ1-1; D is perhaps TRBD1 (6 bases). The CDR3 has 14 residues. Germline V gene lookup returns CDR1 MDHEN and CDR2 SYDVKM. The V end was cut by 6 bases, the J end by 0 bases, with 11 bases between. CDR3 region: CASRGGTLNTEAFF. The CDR3 DNA sequence: TGTGCCAGCAGGGGAGGGACATTGAACACTGAAGCTTTCTTT.

The chain combines TRBV7-3 with TRBJ2-1; 11 bases are a match to TRBD2. Germline V gives CDR1 SGHTA, CDR2 FQGTGA. Unmatched junction bases numbered 6, after V lost 2 bases and J lost 3 bases. CDR3 length: 17 residues. The CDR3 region has the DNA TGTGCCAGCAGCTTAGAGGCTAGCGGGGGGATCTACAATGAGCAGTTCTTC. It encodes CASSLEASGGIYNEQFF.

This rearrangement joins TRBV4-3 to TRBJ2-5; D possibly corresponds to TRBD2 (6 bases). Deletions cut 0 bases from V and 5 bases from J, with 13 bases between. The CDR3 covers 15 residues. Germline assignment: CDR1 LGHNA and CDR2 YSLEER. Written as DNA, the CDR3 is TGCGCCAGCAGCCAAGACCGCGGGGCCAGGGAGACCCAGTACTTC. Its protein is CASSQDRGARETQYF.

This chain connects TRBV30 to TRBJ2-7; no definite D call. CDR1 is GTSNPN and CDR2 is SVGIG in the germline V gene (reference sequence). The CDR3 totals 12 residues. Trimming cost V 6 bases and J 0 bases, with 9 bases left between them. Written as DNA, the CDR3 is TGTGCCTGCCAAAGGAGCTCCTACGAGCAGTACTTC. Its protein is CACQRSSYEQYF.